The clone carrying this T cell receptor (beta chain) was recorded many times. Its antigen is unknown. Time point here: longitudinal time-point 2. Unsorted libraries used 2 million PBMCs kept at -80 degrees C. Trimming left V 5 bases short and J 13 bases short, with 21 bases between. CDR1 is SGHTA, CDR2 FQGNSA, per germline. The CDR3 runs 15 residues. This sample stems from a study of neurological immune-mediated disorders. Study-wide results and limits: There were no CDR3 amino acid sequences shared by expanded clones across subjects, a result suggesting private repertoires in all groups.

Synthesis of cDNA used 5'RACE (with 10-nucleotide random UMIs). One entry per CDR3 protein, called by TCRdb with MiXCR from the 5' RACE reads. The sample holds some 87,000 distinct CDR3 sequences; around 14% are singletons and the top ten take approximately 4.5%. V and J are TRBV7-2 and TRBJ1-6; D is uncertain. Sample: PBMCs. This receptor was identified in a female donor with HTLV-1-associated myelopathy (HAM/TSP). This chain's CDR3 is CASSLQAGNLYPLHF. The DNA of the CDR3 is TGTGCCAGCAGCCTCCAAGCGGGGAACCTTTACCCCCTCCACTTT. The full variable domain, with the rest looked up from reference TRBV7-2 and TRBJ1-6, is GAGVSQSPSNKVTEKGKDVELRCDPISGHTALYWYRQSLGQGLEFLIYFQGNSAPDKSGLPSDRFSAERTGGSVSTLTIQRTQQEDSAVYLCASSLQAGNLYPLHFGNGTRLTVT.